A selection of T cell receptor beta chains follows, all from one sample in a study of cytomegalovirus exposure and HLA in healthy donors. Measured with immunoSEQ multiplex PCR; TCRdb has only the in-frame clones, and not every one. The table shows roughly 150,000 clones, with 75% to 90% occurring only once. The sequenced sample consisted of PBMCs. The receptors shown here come from a boy aged 2-15 years in good health and CMV-seronegative. CDR3s include the opening cysteine and the closing phenylalanine or tryptophan. D genes are given only for firm matches. Size tells how often a clone was seen (once, few, many) or the class of an expanded clone, and some rows leave it out.

j_call | clone_size | v_call | d_call | cdr3_aa | cdr3_nt
TRBJ2-5 | . | TRBV4-2 | . | CASSQDVTQETQYF | TGTGCCAGCAGCCAAGATGTGACTCAAGAGACCCAGTACTTC
TRBJ1-1 | . | TRBV7-9 | TRBD1 | CSSSLTQGAMTEAFF | TGTTCCAGCAGCTTAACTCAGGGGGCGATGACTGAAGCTTTCTTT
TRBJ1-2 | . | TRBV25-1 | . | CASSDTSSGYRGYTF | TGTGCCAGCAGTGACACCTCGTCGGGGTATAGAGGCTACACCTTC
TRBJ1-4 | few | TRBV7-9 | . | CSSSLGGGINEKLFF | TGTTCCAGCAGCTTAGGGGGGGGTATTAATGAAAAACTGTTTTTT
TRBJ2-7 | . | TRBV5-6 | . | CASSRRDFYEQYF | TGTGCCAGCAGCCGGCGGGACTTCTACGAGCAGTACTTC
TRBJ1-1 | . | TRBV16 | . | CASSLQPNTEAFF | TGTGCCAGCAGCCTACAGCCGAACACTGAAGCTTTCTTT
TRBJ1-2 | . | TRBV28 | TRBD1 | CASSTTGRGYTF | TGTGCCAGCAGTACGACAGGGCGAGGCTACACCTTC
TRBJ2-7 | . | TRBV5-6 | . | CASSPSSGMSYEQYF | TGTGCCAGCAGCCCTAGTTCGGGGATGTCCTACGAGCAGTACTTC
TRBJ1-3 | . | TRBV11-2 | . | CASSLVGGGNTIYF | TGTGCCAGCAGCTTAGTAGGGGGAGGAAACACCATATATTTT
TRBJ2-1 | . | TRBV7-9 | . | CASSPPTGDWISGEQFF | TGTGCCAGCAGCCCCCCGACGGGGGACTGGATTTCGGGTGAGCAGTTCTTC
TRBJ2-7 | . | TRBV29-1 | . | CSHPVRFSYEQYF | TGCAGCCACCCGGTGAGATTTTCCTACGAGCAGTACTTC
TRBJ2-1 | . | TRBV2 | TRBD2 | CASRRLAVGAYNEQFF | TGTGCCAGCAGGAGACTAGCGGTCGGTGCCTACAATGAGCAGTTCTTC
TRBJ1-3 | . | TRBV7-2 | . | CASSSQGFSGNTIYF | TGTGCCAGCAGCTCCCAGGGGTTCTCTGGAAACACCATATATTTT
TRBJ1-2 | . | TRBV23-1 | . | CASSTWRFYGYTF | TGCGCCAGCAGTACGTGGCGGTTCTATGGCTACACCTTC
TRBJ2-1 | few | TRBV15 | . | CATSRSSLTSSYNEQFF | TGTGCCACCAGCAGGTCGTCGCTAACGAGCTCCTACAATGAGCAGTTCTTC
TRBJ2-7 | . | TRBV15 | TRBD2 | CATRRGSSYEQYF | TGTGCCACCCGGCGGGGGAGCTCCTACGAGCAGTACTTC
TRBJ1-1 | . | TRBV7-9 | . | CASSPGVTEAFF | TGTGCCAGCAGCCCCGGGGTGACTGAAGCTTTCTTT
TRBJ1-3 | . | TRBV10-3 | . | CAINGGPGTVSGNTIYF | TGTGCCATCAACGGTGGGCCAGGCACCGTCTCTGGAAACACCATATATTTT
TRBJ1-1 | . | TRBV4-1 | . | CASSLPGRGGNTEAFF | TGCGCCAGCAGCCTCCCCGGAAGGGGAGGGAACACTGAAGCTTTCTTT
TRBJ1-2 | . | TRBV27 | . | CASSLVHSGNYGYTF | TGTGCCAGCAGTTTAGTCCATTCGGGGAACTATGGCTACACCTTC
TRBJ1-1 | . | TRBV28 | TRBD1 | CASRHGRGKDRNTEAFF | TGTGCCAGCAGGCACGGCAGGGGGAAGGATCGGAACACTGAAGCTTTCTTT
TRBJ2-5 | once | TRBV2 | . | CASSVPSVGTQYF | TGTGCCAGCAGTGTTCCCAGCGTTGGGACCCAGTACTTC
TRBJ1-4 | . | TRBV6-5 | . | CASSYSYGVGDEKLFF | TGTGCCAGCAGTTACTCATACGGGGTTGGAGATGAAAAACTGTTTTTT
TRBJ2-1 | . | TRBV6-4 | . | CASSDSASSYNEQFF | TGTGCCAGCAGTGACTCTGCCAGCTCCTACAATGAGCAGTTCTTC
TRBJ1-6 | . | TRBV18 | TRBD1 | CASSPDRGVVSSPLHF | TGTGCCAGCTCACCGGACAGGGGGGTTGTTTCTTCACCCCTCCACTTT
TRBJ1-2 | few | TRBV19 | TRBD1 | CASTGQGTLGYTF | TGTGCCAGTACGGGACAGGGAACTCTTGGCTACACCTTC
TRBJ1-1 | . | TRBV21-1 | . | CASRGGLREDTEAFF | TGTGCCAGCAGGGGGGGTCTCCGGGAAGACACTGAAGCTTTCTTT
TRBJ2-5 | . | TRBV15 | TRBD1 | CATSLPWTGEETQYF | TGTGCCACCAGCTTACCGTGGACAGGGGAGGAGACCCAGTACTTC
TRBJ1-1 | . | TRBV11-2 | . | CASSLEVGGAEAFF | TGTGCCAGCAGCTTAGAAGTGGGAGGGGCTGAAGCTTTCTTT
TRBJ1-1 | . | TRBV7-9 | TRBD1 | CASSLAEGARTEAFF | TGTGCCAGCAGCTTAGCTGAGGGGGCGCGCACTGAAGCTTTCTTT
TRBJ2-3 | . | TRBV6-1 | TRBD2 | CASSDGTSGSRRRDTQYF | TGTGCCAGCAGTGACGGAACTAGCGGGAGTCGTAGGCGGGATACGCAGTATTTT
TRBJ2-1 | . | TRBV6-1 | . | CASNLLSSYNEQFF | TGTGCCAGTAACCTCTTGAGCTCCTACAATGAGCAGTTCTTC
TRBJ2-1 | few | TRBV7-3 | TRBD2 | CASSLTTAGGPNEQFF | TGTGCCAGCAGCTTAACTACGGCGGGAGGGCCGAATGAGCAGTTCTTC
TRBJ1-2 | . | TRBV28 | TRBD1 | CASSLGTGEEFYYGYTF | TGTGCCAGCAGTTTAGGGACAGGGGAGGAGTTTTACTATGGCTACACCTTC
TRBJ1-5 | . | TRBV11-2 | TRBD1 | CASSSGTGWSQHF | TGTGCCAGCAGCTCGGGGACAGGGTGGTCCCAGCATTTT
TRBJ1-3 | . | TRBV30 | TRBD1 | CAWKDRAGNTIYF | TGTGCCTGGAAAGACAGGGCTGGAAACACCATATATTTT
TRBJ2-3 | once | TRBV5-1 | . | CASSPGLPPTDTQYF | TGCGCCAGCAGCCCGGGTCTCCCGCCGACAGATACGCAGTATTTT
TRBJ2-5 | . | TRBV23-1 | TRBD2 | CASSQLPAGVRETQYF | TGCGCCAGCAGTCAATTACCAGCGGGAGTAAGAGAGACCCAGTACTTC
TRBJ1-4 | . | TRBV18 | . | CASSPQGGVDEKLFF | TGTGCCAGCTCACCGCAGGGTGGAGTCGATGAAAAACTGTTTTTT
TRBJ1-1 | . | TRBV4-1 | . | CASSQERTVNTEAFF | TGCGCCAGCAGCCAAGAACGGACAGTGAACACTGAAGCTTTCTTT
TRBJ2-3 | once | TRBV9 | . | CASSEQKSTDTQYF | TGTGCCAGCAGCGAACAGAAAAGCACAGATACGCAGTATTTT